This T cell receptor beta chain was documented in a study of glioma-infiltrating T cells. This CDR3 spans 13 amino acids. V was trimmed by 4 bases and J by 0 bases, leaving 7 bases between them. Germline CDR1 and CDR2: LNHDA and SQIVND (reference sequence). Amplification of TCR alpha and beta CDR3 regions from RNA used iRepertoire nested multiplex PCR. Each CDR3 protein gets one entry after TCRdb re-called the multiplex PCR reads with MiXCR. The data show approximately 110,000 distinct CDR3 sequences, about 25% seen once. Points from the study as a whole: Non-neoplastic patients had below-expected tissue-blood divergence, while all gliomas exceeded expectation. Tissue and blood shared very few CDR3 sequences.

Only a few counts were recorded for this clonotype. Its antigen remains unidentified. This chain uses TRBV19 with TRBJ2-7, with D tentatively TRBD1 or TRBD2 (5 bases each). The receptor comes from a human donor with low-grade glioma or glioblastoma, undergoing nonglioma brain surgery, or in good health (not recorded which). What was sequenced was glioma tissue, nonneoplastic brain tissue, or PBMCs (not recorded which). CDR3 nucleotides: TGTGCCAGTAGTAGGGACCCCTCCTACGAGCAGTACTTC. Translated, it gives CASSRDPSYEQYF. The variable domain in full, with the rest retrieved from reference TRBV19 and TRBJ2-7, is DGGITQSPKYLFRKEGQNVTLSCEQNLNHDAMYWYRQDPGQGLRLIYYSQIVNDFQKGDIAEGYSVSREKKESFPLTVTSAQKNPTAFYLCASSRDPSYEQYFGPGTRLTVT.